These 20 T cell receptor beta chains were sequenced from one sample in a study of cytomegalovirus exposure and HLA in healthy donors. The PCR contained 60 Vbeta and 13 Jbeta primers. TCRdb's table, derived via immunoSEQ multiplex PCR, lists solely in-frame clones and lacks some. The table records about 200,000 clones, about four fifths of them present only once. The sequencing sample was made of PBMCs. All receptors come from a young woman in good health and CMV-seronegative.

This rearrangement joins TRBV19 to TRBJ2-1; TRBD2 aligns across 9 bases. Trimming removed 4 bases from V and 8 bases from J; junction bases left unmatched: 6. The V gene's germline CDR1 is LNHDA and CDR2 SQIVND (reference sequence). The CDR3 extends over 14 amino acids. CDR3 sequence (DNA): TGTGCCAGTAGTACCCAGGGACTAGCCTATGAGCAGTTCTTC. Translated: CASSTQGLAYEQFF.

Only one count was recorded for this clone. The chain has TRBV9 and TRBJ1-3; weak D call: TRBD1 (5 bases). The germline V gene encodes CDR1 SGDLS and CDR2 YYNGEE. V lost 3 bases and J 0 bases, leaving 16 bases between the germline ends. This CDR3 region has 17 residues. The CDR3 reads CASSAMLQAHSGNTIYF. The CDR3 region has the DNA TGTGCCAGCAGCGCCATGCTACAGGCCCACTCTGGAAACACCATATATTTT.

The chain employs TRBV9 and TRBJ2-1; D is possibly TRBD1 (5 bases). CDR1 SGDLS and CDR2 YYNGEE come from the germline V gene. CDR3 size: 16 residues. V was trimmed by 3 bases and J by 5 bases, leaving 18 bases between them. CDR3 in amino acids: CASSGRMGQEDNEQFF. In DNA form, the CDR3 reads TGTGCCAGCAGCGGAAGGATGGGGCAAGAGGACAATGAGCAGTTCTTC.

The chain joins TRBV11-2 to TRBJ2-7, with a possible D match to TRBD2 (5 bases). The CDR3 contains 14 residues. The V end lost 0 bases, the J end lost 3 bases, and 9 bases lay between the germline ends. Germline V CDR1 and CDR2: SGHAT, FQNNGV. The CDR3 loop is CASSLDRGGYEQYF. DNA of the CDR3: TGTGCCAGCAGCTTAGATCGGGGTGGCTACGAGCAGTACTTC. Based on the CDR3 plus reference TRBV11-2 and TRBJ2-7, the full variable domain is EAGVAQSPRYKIIEKRQSVAFWCNPISGHATLYWYQQILGQGPKLLIQFQNNGVVDDSQLPKDRFSAERLKGVDSTLKIQPAKLEDSAVYLCASSLDRGGYEQYFGPGTRLTVT.

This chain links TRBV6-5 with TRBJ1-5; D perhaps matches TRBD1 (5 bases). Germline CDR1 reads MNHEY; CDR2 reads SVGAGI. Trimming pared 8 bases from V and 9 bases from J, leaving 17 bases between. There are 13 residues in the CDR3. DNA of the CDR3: TGTGCCAGCCTCCCCGACAGACTCGGGCCCCAGCATTTT. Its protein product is CASLPDRLGPQHF.

As DNA, the CDR3 is TGTGCCAGCAGCCCGACCCGCGGACAGGGCTCCTACGAGCAGTACGTC. It codes for CASSPTRGQGSYEQYV. The chain links TRBV6-6 to TRBJ2-7; 8 nucleotides align to TRBD1. The V gene end was trimmed by 6 bases and the J gene end by 0 bases; junction bases not matched to a gene: 10. CDR3 length: 16 amino acids. Germline values: CDR1 MNHNY, CDR2 SVGAGI (reference sequence).

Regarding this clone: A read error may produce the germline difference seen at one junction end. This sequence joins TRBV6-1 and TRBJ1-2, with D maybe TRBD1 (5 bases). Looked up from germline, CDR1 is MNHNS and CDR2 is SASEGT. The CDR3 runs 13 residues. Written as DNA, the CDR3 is TGTGCCAGCAGTGACAAGGTCGCAGGGCGGTACGCCTTC. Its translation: CASSDKVAGRYAF.

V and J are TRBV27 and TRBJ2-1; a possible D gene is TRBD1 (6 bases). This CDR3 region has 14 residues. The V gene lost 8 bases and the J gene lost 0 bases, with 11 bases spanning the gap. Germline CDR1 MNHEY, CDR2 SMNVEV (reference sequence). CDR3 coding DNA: TGTGCCAGCTGGACAGTAAGCTCCTACAATGAGCAGTTCTTC. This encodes CASWTVSSYNEQFF.

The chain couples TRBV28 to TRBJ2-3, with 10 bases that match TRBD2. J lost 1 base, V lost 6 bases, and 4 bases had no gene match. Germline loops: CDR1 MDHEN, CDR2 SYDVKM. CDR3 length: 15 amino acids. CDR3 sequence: CASSSLAGGTDTQYF. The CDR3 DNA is TGTGCCAGCAGCTCCCTAGCGGGAGGCACAGATACGCAGTATTTT.

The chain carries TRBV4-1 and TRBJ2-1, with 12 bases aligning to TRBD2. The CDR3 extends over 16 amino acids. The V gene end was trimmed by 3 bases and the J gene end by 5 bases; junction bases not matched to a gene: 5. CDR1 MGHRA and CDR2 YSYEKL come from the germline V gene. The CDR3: CASSQLGTSGHNEQFF. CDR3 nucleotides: TGCGCCAGCAGCCAGCTCGGGACTAGCGGGCACAATGAGCAGTTCTTC.

This chain's CDR3 is CASSPWTGGNYGYTF. For the CDR3, the DNA is TGTGCCAGCAGCCCATGGACAGGGGGAAACTATGGCTACACCTTC. The chain has TRBV7-2 and TRBJ1-2; TRBD1 agrees at 10 bases. CDR1 is SGHTA and CDR2 is FQGNSA in the germline V gene. The CDR3 totals 15 residues. V was pared by 5 bases and J by 2 bases, with 5 bases of the junction left unmatched.

CDR3 sequence: CASSQLRGNTGELFF. CDR3 DNA sequence: TGTGCCAGCAGCCAACTTAGGGGGAACACCGGGGAGCTGTTTTTT. V and J are TRBV14 and TRBJ2-2, with D possibly matching TRBD1 (5 bases). The germline V and J ends were trimmed by 2 bases and 1 base, with 8 bases remaining between them. Per the germline V gene, CDR1 is SGHDN and CDR2 is FVKESK. The CDR3 contains 15 residues.

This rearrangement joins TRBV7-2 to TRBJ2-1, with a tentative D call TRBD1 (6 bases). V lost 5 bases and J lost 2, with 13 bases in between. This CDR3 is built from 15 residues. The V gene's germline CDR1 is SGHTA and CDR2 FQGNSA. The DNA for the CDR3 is TGTGCCAGCAGCCACACAGGGAGCCCCTACAATGAGCAGTTCTTC. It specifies CASSHTGSPYNEQFF. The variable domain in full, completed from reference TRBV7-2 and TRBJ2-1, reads GAGVSQSPSNKVTEKGKDVELRCDPISGHTALYWYRQSLGQGLEFLIYFQGNSAPDKSGLPSDRFSAERTGGSVSTLTIQRTQQEDSAVYLCASSHTGSPYNEQFFGPGTRLTVL.

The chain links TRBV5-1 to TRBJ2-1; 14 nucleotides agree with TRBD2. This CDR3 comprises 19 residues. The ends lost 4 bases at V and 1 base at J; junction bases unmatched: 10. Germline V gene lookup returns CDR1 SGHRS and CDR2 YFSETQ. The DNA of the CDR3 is TGCGCCAGCAGCATCGCCGGGACTAGCGGGAGTAATTCCTACAATGAGCAGTTCTTC. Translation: CASSIAGTSGSNSYNEQFF.

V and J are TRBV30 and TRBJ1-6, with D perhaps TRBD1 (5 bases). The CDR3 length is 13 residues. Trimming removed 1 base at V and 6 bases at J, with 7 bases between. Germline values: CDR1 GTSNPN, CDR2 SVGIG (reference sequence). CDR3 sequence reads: CAWSDGANSPLHF. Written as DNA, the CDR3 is TGTGCCTGGAGTGATGGGGCTAATTCACCCCTCCACTTT.

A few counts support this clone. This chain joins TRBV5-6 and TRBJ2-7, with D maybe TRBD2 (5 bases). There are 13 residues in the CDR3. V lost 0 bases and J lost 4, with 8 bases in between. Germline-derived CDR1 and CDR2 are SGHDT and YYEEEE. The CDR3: CASSLGSGYEQYV. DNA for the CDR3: TGTGCCAGCAGCTTGGGGAGCGGTTACGAGCAGTACGTC.

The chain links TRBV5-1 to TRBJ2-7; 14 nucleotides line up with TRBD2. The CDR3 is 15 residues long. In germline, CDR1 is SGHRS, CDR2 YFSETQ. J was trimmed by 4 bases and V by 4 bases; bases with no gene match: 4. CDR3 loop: CASSPTSGRDYEQYF. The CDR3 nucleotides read TGCGCCAGCAGCCCGACTAGCGGGAGGGATTACGAGCAGTACTTC. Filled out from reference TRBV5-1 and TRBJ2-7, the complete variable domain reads KAGVTQTPRYLIKTRGQQVTLSCSPISGHRSVSWYQQTPGQGLQFLFEYFSETQRNKGNFPGRFSGRQFSNSRSEMNVSTLELGDSALYLCASSPTSGRDYEQYFGPGTRLTVT.

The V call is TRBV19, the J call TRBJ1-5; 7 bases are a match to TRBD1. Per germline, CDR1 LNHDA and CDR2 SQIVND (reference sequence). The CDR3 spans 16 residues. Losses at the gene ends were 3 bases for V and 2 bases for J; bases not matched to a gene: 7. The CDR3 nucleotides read TGTGCCAGTAGTATTCGGTCAGGGGGAGGCAATCAGCCCCAGCATTTT. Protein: CASSIRSGGGNQPQHF. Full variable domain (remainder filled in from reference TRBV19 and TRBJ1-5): DGGITQSPKYLFRKEGQNVTLSCEQNLNHDAMYWYRQDPGQGLRLIYYSQIVNDFQKGDIAEGYSVSREKKESFPLTVTSAQKNPTAFYLCASSIRSGGGNQPQHFGDGTRLSIL.

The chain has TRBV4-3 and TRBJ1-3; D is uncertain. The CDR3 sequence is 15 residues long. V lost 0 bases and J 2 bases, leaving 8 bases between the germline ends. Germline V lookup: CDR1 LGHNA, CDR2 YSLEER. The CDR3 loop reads CASSQEYGAGNTIYF. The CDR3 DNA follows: TGCGCCAGCAGCCAAGAGTACGGGGCTGGAAACACCATATATTTT.

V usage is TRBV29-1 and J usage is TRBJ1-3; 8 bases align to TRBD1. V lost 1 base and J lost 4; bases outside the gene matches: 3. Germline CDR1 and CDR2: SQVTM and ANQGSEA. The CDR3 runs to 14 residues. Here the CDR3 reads CSVEAGGVGNTIYF. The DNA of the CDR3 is TGCAGCGTTGAAGCAGGGGGCGTCGGAAACACCATATATTTT. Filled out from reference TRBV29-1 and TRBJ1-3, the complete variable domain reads SAVISQKPSRDICQRGTSLTIQCQVDSQVTMMFWYRQQPGQSLTLIATANQGSEATYESGFVIDKFPISRPNLTFSTLTVSNMSPEDSSIYLCSVEAGGVGNTIYFGEGSWLTVV.